What follows describes a single TCR beta chain. Its target is not known. This CDR3 spans 15 amino acids. Germline V lookup: CDR1 MNHNY, CDR2 SVGAGI (reference sequence). The V end lost 2 bases, the J end lost 10 bases, and 18 bases lay between the germline ends. This sample is drawn from a study of OX40 agonist ivuxolimab in advanced cancers. Study details: Dose-escalation patients were diagnosed with hepatocellular carcinoma, melanoma, renal cell cancer or head and neck cancer. Mean age 60 years, range about 20 to 90; approximately 80% male. Prior therapy, whether anti-PD-1, anti-PD-L1 or anti-CTLA-4, was allowed, and roughly 40% had some. Whole-study findings and limits: The study observed clonal expansion of CD4+ and CD8+ blood T cells by week 6 at 0.1 to 3.0 mg/kg.

Some clones are missing from TCRdb's copy, which holds only in-frame ones; the method was immunoSEQ multiplex PCR. The data show fewer than 40,000 clones, 65% to 80% seen once. This receptor was identified in an adult with an advanced solid tumor such as melanoma, head and neck, liver or kidney cancer. The J gene is TRBJ2-1, the V gene TRBV6-6; D might be TRBD1 (6 bases). The sample here was CD4+ or CD8+ T cells sorted from blood, taken in a trial of the OX40 agonist ivuxolimab. The CDR3 DNA reads TGTGCCAGCAGTTACACCCCGCAGGGGAGAAGAGAGCAGTTCTTC. This codes for CASSYTPQGRREQFF.